This T cell receptor beta chain derives from a study of post-analysis software for immune sequencing data. Study background: The cohort encompassed relapsing-remitting, secondary progressive and progressive-relapsing multiple sclerosis disease courses.

CDR1 is LGHNA, CDR2 YSLEER, per germline. V lost 7 bases, J lost 8 bases, and 16 bases stayed unmatched. The CDR3 sequence is 15 residues long. Study-level results: The authors found that F measure strongly co-clustered same-batch samples. Elevated frequency relative to controls characterized about 5 TRBV segments in patients, TRBV5-6, TRBV5-1 and TRBV20-1 among them.

Points on this clonotype: Its antigen is currently unknown.

Unique molecular identifiers had been added to the TCR beta cDNA libraries. TCRdb reanalysed the PCR reads using MiXCR and keeps one entry per CDR3 protein. The table has about 770,000 distinct CDR3 sequences, about half seen once. The sequenced sample consisted of blood. The rearrangement uses TRBV4-3 and TRBJ1-2; 7 nucleotides align to TRBD1. This receptor was identified in a girl aged 5 to 17 with multiple sclerosis. The CDR3 DNA reads TGCGCCAGCAAAGGCTCCCGGGACAGCTCCCTGGGCTACACCTTC. Encoded protein: CASKGSRDSSLGYTF.